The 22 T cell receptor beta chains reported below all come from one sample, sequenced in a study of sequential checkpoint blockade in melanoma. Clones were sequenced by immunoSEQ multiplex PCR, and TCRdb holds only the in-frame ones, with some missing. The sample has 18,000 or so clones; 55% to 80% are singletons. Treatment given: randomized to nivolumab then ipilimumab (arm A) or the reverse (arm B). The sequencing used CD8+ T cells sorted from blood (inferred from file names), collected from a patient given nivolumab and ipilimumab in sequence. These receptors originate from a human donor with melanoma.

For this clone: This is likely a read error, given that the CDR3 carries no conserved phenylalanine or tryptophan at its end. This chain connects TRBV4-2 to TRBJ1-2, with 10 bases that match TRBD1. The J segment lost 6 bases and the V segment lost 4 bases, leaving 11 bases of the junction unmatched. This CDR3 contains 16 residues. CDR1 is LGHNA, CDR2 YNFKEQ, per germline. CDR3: CASSPQTGGGLNGYTS. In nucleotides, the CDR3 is TGTGCCAGCAGCCCCCAGACAGGGGGCGGGCTGAATGGCTACACCTCC.

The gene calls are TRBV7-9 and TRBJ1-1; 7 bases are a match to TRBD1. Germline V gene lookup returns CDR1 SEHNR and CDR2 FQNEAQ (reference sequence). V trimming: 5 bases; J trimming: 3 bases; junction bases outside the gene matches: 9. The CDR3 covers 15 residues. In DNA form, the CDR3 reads TGTGCCAGCAGCACACCAACAGGGGTGCACACTGAAGCTTTCTTT. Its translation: CASSTPTGVHTEAFF.

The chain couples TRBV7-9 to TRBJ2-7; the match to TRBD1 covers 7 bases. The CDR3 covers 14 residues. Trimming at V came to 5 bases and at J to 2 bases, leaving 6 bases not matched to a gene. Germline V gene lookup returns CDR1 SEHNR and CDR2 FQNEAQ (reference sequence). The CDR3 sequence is CASSQTTGTYEQYF. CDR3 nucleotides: TGTGCCAGCAGCCAAACGACAGGGACCTACGAGCAGTACTTC.

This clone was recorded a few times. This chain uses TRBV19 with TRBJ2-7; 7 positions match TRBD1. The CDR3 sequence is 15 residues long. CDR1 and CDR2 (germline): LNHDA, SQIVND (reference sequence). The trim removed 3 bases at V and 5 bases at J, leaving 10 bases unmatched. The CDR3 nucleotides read TGTGCCAGTAGTATTGGAAAGGGGGCACGTCACGAGCAGTACTTC. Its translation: CASSIGKGARHEQYF.

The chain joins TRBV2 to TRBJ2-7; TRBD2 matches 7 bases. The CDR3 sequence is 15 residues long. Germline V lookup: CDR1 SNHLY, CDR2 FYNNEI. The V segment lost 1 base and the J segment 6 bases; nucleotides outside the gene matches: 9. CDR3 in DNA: TGTGCCAGCAGTGAAGTATTCGGCGGGAGCCGCGAGCAGTACTTC. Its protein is CASSEVFGGSREQYF.

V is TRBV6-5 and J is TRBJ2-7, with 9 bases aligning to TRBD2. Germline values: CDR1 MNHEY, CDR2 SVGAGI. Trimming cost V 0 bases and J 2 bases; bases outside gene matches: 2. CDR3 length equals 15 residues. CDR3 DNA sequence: TGTGCCAGCAGTTACTCAAGCGGGGGGACCTACGAGCAGTACTTC. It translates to CASSYSSGGTYEQYF.

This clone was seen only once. The CDR3 sequence is CASSYSSEGSGYTF. CDR3 nucleotide sequence: TGTGCCAGCAGTTACTCGAGCGAGGGTAGTGGCTACACCTTC. The chain recombines TRBV6-5 with TRBJ1-2; no reliable D call. Germline CDR1 and CDR2: MNHEY and SVGAGI. The V gene lost 0 bases and the J gene lost 7 bases, with 12 bases spanning the gap. The CDR3 spans 14 residues.

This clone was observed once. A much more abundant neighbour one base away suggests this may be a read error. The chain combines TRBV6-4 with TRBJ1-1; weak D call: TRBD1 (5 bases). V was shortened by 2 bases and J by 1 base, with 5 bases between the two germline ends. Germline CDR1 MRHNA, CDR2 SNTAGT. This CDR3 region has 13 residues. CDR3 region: CASSDGQNTEAFF. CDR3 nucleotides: TGTGCCAGCAGTGACGGACAGAACACTGAAGCTTTCTTT.

In DNA, the CDR3 is TGTGCCAGCAAGACAGGGGTGGGCACTGAAGCTTTCTTT. It yields the protein CASKTGVGTEAFF. This sequence joins TRBV11-2 and TRBJ1-1, with 8 bases identical to TRBD1. After removal of 7 bases from V and 4 bases from J, the junction contained 5 bases not matched to a gene. The length of the CDR3 is 13 residues. Germline CDR1 is SGHAT and CDR2 is FQNNGV.

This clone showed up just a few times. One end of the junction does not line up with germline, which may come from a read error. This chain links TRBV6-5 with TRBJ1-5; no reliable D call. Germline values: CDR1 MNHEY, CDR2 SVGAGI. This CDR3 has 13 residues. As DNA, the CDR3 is TGTGCCATCAGTGTAAATACAGATCAGCCCCAGCATTTT. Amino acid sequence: CAISVNTDQPQHF.

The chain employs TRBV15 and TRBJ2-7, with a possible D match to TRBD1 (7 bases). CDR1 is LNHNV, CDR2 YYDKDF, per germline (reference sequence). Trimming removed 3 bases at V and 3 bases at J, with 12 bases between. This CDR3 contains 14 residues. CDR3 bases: TGTGCCACCAGCAGTGGAGGGGGCTACTACGAGCAGTACTTC. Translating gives CATSSGGGYYEQYF.

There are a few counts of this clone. The CDR3 region has the DNA TGTGCCAGTGACAGAGGCACTGAAGCTTTCTTT. This codes for CASDRGTEAFF. The rearrangement joins TRBV19 to TRBJ1-1; D is possibly TRBD1 (5 bases). The length of the CDR3 is 11 residues. V was clipped by 8 bases and J by 4 bases, with 8 bases between them. Germline V lookup: CDR1 LNHDA, CDR2 SQIVND (reference sequence). Looking up the rest from reference TRBV19 and TRBJ1-1 gives the full variable domain: DGGITQSPKYLFRKEGQNVTLSCEQNLNHDAMYWYRQDPGQGLRLIYYSQIVNDFQKGDIAEGYSVSREKKESFPLTVTSAQKNPTAFYLCASDRGTEAFFGQGTRLTVV.

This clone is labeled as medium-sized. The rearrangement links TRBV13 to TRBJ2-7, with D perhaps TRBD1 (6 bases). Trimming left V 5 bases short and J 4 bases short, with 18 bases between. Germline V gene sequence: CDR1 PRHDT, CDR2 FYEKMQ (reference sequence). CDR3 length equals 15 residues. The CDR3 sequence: CASSARRQAPYEQYF. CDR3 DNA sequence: TGTGCCAGCAGCGCAAGAAGACAGGCCCCTTACGAGCAGTACTTC.

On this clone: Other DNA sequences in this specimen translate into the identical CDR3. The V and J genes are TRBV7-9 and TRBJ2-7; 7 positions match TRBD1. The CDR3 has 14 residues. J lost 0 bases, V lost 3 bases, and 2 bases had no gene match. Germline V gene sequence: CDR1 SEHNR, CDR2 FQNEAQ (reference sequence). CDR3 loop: CASSLTGSSYEQYF. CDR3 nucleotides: TGTGCCAGCAGCTTGACAGGGAGCTCCTACGAGCAGTACTTC.

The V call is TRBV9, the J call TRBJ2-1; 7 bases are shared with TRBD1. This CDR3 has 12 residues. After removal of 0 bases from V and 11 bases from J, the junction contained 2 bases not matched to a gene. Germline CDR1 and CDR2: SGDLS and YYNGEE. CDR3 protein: CASSVGDRKQFF. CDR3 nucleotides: TGTGCCAGCAGCGTAGGGGACAGAAAGCAGTTCTTC. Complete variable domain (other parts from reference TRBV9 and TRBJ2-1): DSGVTQTPKHLITATGQRVTLRCSPRSGDLSVYWYQQSLDQGLQFLIQYYNGEERAKGNILERFSAQQFPDLHSELNLSSLELGDSALYFCASSVGDRKQFFGPGTRLTVL.

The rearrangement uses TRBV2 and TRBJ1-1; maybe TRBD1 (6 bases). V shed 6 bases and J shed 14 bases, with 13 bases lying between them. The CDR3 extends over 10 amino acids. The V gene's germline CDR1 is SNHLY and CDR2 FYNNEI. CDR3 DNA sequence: TGTGCCAGCAGAGGACCGGGACACTTCTTT. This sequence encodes CASRGPGHFF.

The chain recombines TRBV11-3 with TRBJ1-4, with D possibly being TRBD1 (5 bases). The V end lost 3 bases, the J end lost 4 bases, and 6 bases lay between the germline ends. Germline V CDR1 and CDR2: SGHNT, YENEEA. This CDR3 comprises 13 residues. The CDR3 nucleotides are TGTGCCAGCAGCTTTGACAGTAATGAAAAACTGTTTTTT. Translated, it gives CASSFDSNEKLFF.

Here the CDR3 reads CATRGTARGEQYF. CDR3 coding DNA: TGTGCCACCCGGGGGACCGCACGGGGTGAGCAGTACTTC. The chain joins TRBV25-1 to TRBJ2-7; D might be TRBD2 (6 bases). CDR1 is MGHDK and CDR2 is SYGVNS in the germline V gene. The CDR3 runs 13 residues. V lost 10 bases and J lost 7, with 20 bases in between.

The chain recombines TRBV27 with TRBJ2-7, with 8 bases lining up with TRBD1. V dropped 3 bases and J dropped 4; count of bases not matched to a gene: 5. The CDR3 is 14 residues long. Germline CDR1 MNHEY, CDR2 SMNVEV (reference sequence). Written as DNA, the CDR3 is TGTGCCAGCAGTTTGACAGGGGTAGGTTACGAGCAGTACTTC. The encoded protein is CASSLTGVGYEQYF.

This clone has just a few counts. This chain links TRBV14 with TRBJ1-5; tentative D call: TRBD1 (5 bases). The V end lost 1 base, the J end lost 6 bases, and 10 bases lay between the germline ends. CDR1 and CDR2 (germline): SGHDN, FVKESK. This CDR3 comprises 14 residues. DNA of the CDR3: TGTGCCAGCAGCCAAGTGGGGGGTGTTCAGCCCCAGCATTTT. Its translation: CASSQVGGVQPQHF.

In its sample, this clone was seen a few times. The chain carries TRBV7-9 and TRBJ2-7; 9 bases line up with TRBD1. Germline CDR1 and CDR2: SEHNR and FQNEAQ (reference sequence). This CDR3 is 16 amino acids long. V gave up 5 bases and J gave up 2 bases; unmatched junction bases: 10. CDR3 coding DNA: TGTGCCAGCAGCCCGATAAGGACAGGGGAGGCCTACGAGCAGTACTTC. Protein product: CASSPIRTGEAYEQYF.

CDR3 region: CASKGALYEQYF. Written as DNA, the CDR3 is TGTGCCAGCAAAGGGGCATTATACGAGCAGTACTTC. The V and J genes are TRBV27 and TRBJ2-7; TRBD1 is a possible D gene (5 bases). Germline assignment: CDR1 MNHEY and CDR2 SMNVEV (reference sequence). V lost 7 bases, J lost 4 bases, and 11 bases lay in between. CDR3 size: 12 residues.